Listed below are T cell receptor beta chains from one sample, sequenced in a study of blood T cell repertoires in COVID-19. Clones were read by immunoSEQ multiplex PCR, and TCRdb kept only the in-frame ones, dropping some. The table lists roughly 110,000 clones, about 80% of them singletons. Source material: peripheral blood. The receptors here all came from a man between 65 and 80 years old with acute or convalescent COVID-19. Both conserved end residues are trimmed from each CDR3.

v_gene	j_gene	CDR3aa
TRBV11-2	TRBJ1-1	ASSADRVGTEAF
TRBV11-3	TRBJ2-7	ASSLESGGAYEQY
TRBV5-1	TRBJ1-1	ASSPRQGRMDTEAF
TRBV5-1	TRBJ1-1	ASSLQGQDTEAF
TRBV7-6	TRBJ1-6	ASSAQGPSLGSPLH
TRBV29-1	TRBJ1-2	SVGDDRVHGYT
TRBV7-2	TRBJ2-7	ASSLSPFRQGAQDEQY
TRBV2	TRBJ1-4	ASSDTGLGNEKLF
TRBV10-2	TRBJ1-2	ASRTEGLPLGYT
TRBV3-1/TRBV3-2	TRBJ2-3	ASSQDLSGLAGGRTSTDTQY
TRBV19	TRBJ1-1	ASKGKGAGLNTEAF
TRBV5-6	TRBJ1-2	ASSLTGTGDGYT
TRBV3-1/TRBV3-2	TRBJ1-2	ASSQGRGGSGYT
TRBV7-9	TRBJ1-2	ASSTSTGGVGYT
TRBV10-3	TRBJ2-5	AISGDTGRETQY
TRBV27	TRBJ1-4	ASSPSKYRATNEKLF
TRBV21-1	TRBJ1-1	ASSKAKTRRTEAF
TRBV19	TRBJ2-5	ASSIGRSDQETQY
TRBV27	TRBJ2-1	ATSRGGAEQF
TRBV11-2	TRBJ1-3	ASSFSPTGSLSGNTIY
TRBV19	TRBJ2-2	ASSKLAGATNTGELF
TRBV2	TRBJ2-1	ASSERVAANYNEQF
TRBV9	TRBJ2-7	ASSGVANYEQY
TRBV3-1/TRBV3-2	TRBJ1-4	ASSQDDGQGPNEKLF
TRBV4-1	TRBJ1-4	ASSQDGLEKLF
TRBV29-1	TRBJ2-1	SATRGGDEQF
TRBV18	TRBJ1-4	ASSPPGQGVEKLF
TRBV6-5	TRBJ1-5	ASSYGGAGQPQH
TRBV13	TRBJ1-6	ASSSNPRPGNIYNSPLH
TRBV14	TRBJ1-6	ASRLSHNSPLH
TRBV5-1	TRBJ1-3	ASSSDSGDTIY
TRBV6-5	TRBJ2-3	ASSYLAGGDTQY
TRBV5-1	TRBJ2-1	ASSLDMVQGLEQF
TRBV10-3	TRBJ1-2	AISVEGAGYGYT
TRBV27	TRBJ2-3	ASSFMVAGTDTQY